The sequence of this T cell receptor (beta chain) was determined in a study of cytomegalovirus exposure and HLA in healthy donors. PCR was performed using 60 Vbeta and 13 Jbeta primers. The method was immunoSEQ multiplex PCR; TCRdb's version includes in-frame clones alone and lacks a portion of them. Of roughly 66,000 clones in the sample, around 78% were seen once. Losses at the gene ends were 5 bases for V and 7 bases for J; bases not matched to a gene: 7. In germline, CDR1 is LNHDA, CDR2 SQIVND (reference sequence). This CDR3 is 13 amino acids long. The sequenced sample was PBMCs. The TCR sequence derives from a middle-aged man in good health and CMV-seronegative. The chain links TRBV19 to TRBJ2-5; TRBD1 matches at 7 bases. Here the CDR3 DNA reads TGTGCCAGTAGTTCTACAGGGGCGGGGACCCAGTACTTC. This encodes CASSSTGAGTQYF.